What follows are 10 T cell receptor beta chains derived from one specimen sequenced in a study of T cell responses to AZD1222 COVID-19 vaccine. Generated by immunoSEQ multiplex PCR, the TCRdb table keeps only in-frame clones and is missing some. The sample lists about 180,000 clones, 88% seen once, with 26% in the top ten. The material sequenced was peripheral blood, taken 28 days after the second AZD1222 dose. The receptors stem from an adult who received the AZD1222 COVID-19 vaccine.

The chain's CDR3 is CASKPGGGFYGYTF. CDR3 coding DNA: TGTGCCAGCAAACCAGGAGGAGGGTTCTATGGCTACACCTTC. The chain links TRBV28 to TRBJ1-2; D ambiguous. Trimming stripped 7 bases from V and 4 bases from J, with 16 bases between. Germline CDR1 and CDR2: MDHEN and SYDVKM. This CDR3 is built from 14 residues.

The chain recombines TRBV3-1 (or the pseudogene TRBV3-2) with TRBJ1-4, with D perhaps TRBD1 (5 bases). The CDR3 loop spans 15 amino acids. V was trimmed by 4 bases and J by 6 bases, leaving 15 bases between them. In germline, CDR1 is LGHDT, CDR2 YNNKEL (reference sequence). The CDR3 protein is CASSLTQGLDEKLFF. The CDR3 DNA follows: TGTGCCAGCAGCCTGACGCAGGGATTAGATGAAAAACTGTTTTTT.

J is TRBJ2-4 and V is TRBV7-9; tentative D call: TRBD1 (6 bases). The V end was cut by 3 bases, the J end by 0 bases, with 12 bases between. Germline loops: CDR1 SEHNR, CDR2 FQNEAQ (reference sequence). The CDR3 totals 16 residues. The CDR3 DNA reads TGTGCCAGCAGCTTTGGACAGAATCTAGCCAAAAACATTCAGTACTTC. Translating gives CASSFGQNLAKNIQYF.

The genes are TRBV6-6 and TRBJ1-2; 7 bases are a match to TRBD1. This CDR3 spans 12 amino acids. The V gene end was trimmed by 5 bases and the J gene end by 4 bases; junction bases not matched to a gene: 1. Germline lookup yields CDR1 MNHNY and CDR2 SVGAGI (reference sequence). The CDR3 loop is CASSGTVYGYTF. DNA of the CDR3: TGTGCCAGCAGTGGGACAGTCTATGGCTACACCTTC.

Here the CDR3 DNA reads TGTGCCAGCAGCGTAGCGGGGACAGGGGCGCCCCTACAAGAGACCCAGTACTTC. This sequence encodes CASSVAGTGAPLQETQYF. The J gene is TRBJ2-5, the V gene TRBV9; 10 bases are shared with TRBD1. Germline V gives CDR1 SGDLS, CDR2 YYNGEE. The CDR3 consists of 18 residues. Germline trimming cut 0 bases from V and 2 bases from J; bases unmatched to any gene: 10.

This chain connects TRBV19 to TRBJ2-7; 7 bases fit TRBD2. Germline CDR1 is LNHDA and CDR2 is SQIVND (reference sequence). This CDR3 has 16 residues. Germline trimming cut 3 bases from V and 0 bases from J; bases unmatched to any gene: 8. As DNA, the CDR3 is TGTGCCAGTAGTATGGGGGGGACTGAAAGCTCCTACGAGCAGTACTTC. Its protein is CASSMGGTESSYEQYF.

J is TRBJ2-7 and V is TRBV7-9; 8 bases fit TRBD2. This CDR3 has 15 amino acids. Germline CDR1 SEHNR, CDR2 FQNEAQ (reference sequence). The J segment lost 6 bases and the V segment lost 1 base, leaving 8 bases of the junction unmatched. The CDR3 sequence: CASSLEGAGGLEQYF. In nucleotides, the CDR3 is TGTGCCAGCAGCTTAGAAGGGGCGGGAGGACTCGAGCAGTACTTC.

The chain employs TRBV6-5 and TRBJ2-7, with D possibly TRBD2 on 6 matching bases. Germline-derived CDR1 and CDR2 are MNHEY and SVGAGI. CDR3 length: 13 amino acids. CDR3 sequence reads: CVSARETTYEQYF. DNA of the CDR3: TGTGTCTCTGCCCGGGAGACCACCTACGAGCAGTACTTC.

The chain carries TRBV11-2 and TRBJ2-3; D call uncertain. Germline V gene lookup returns CDR1 SGHAT and CDR2 FQNNGV. With 1 base removed from V and 7 bases from J, the gap between germline ends came to 3 bases. The length of the CDR3 is 11 residues. CDR3 residues: CASSLGYTQYF. The CDR3 nucleotides read TGTGCCAGCAGCTTAGGGTATACGCAGTATTTT. Based on the CDR3 plus reference TRBV11-2 and TRBJ2-3, the full variable domain is EAGVAQSPRYKIIEKRQSVAFWCNPISGHATLYWYQQILGQGPKLLIQFQNNGVVDDSQLPKDRFSAERLKGVDSTLKIQPAKLEDSAVYLCASSLGYTQYFGPGTRLTVL.

The chain carries TRBV4-3 and TRBJ1-5; 9 bases line up with TRBD1. The CDR3 contains 14 residues. Trimming at V came to 0 bases and at J to 7 bases, leaving 1 base not matched to a gene. CDR1 and CDR2 (germline): LGHNA, YSLEER. The CDR3 is CASSQDGQGQPQHF. CDR3 sequence (DNA): TGCGCCAGCAGCCAAGATGGACAGGGGCAGCCCCAGCATTTT.